A selection of T cell receptor beta chains follows, all from one sample in a study of T-cell reconstitution after alpha-beta-depleted transplantation in children. TCRdb re-derived calls from the PCR reads in MiXCR, one entry per CDR3 protein. Here the sample spans approximately 1,000,000 distinct CDR3 sequences, 25% to 30% being singletons. The sample here was PBMCs, mostly from graft donor cells, taken 360 days after TCRalphabeta/CD19-depleted stem cell transplant. The receptors come from a boy younger than two who had a stem cell transplant for SCID, so the T cells may come from the graft donor. CDR3s include the opening cysteine and the closing phenylalanine or tryptophan. A D gene is named only where the DNA matches it firmly. Clone size is given for some rows only: seen once, a few or many times, or a class if the clone is expanded.

v_call	clone_size	j_call	d_call	cdr3_nt	cdr3_aa
TRBV6-2/TRBV6-3	NA	TRBJ2-7	NA	TGTGCCAGCAGTACCGGCGACCCCCCGGGAGAGCAGTACTTC	CASSTGDPPGEQYF
TRBV7-2	many	TRBJ2-5	TRBD2	TGTGCCAGCAGCTTAGGACTAGCGGGGGGAGAGACCCAGTACTTC	CASSLGLAGGETQYF
TRBV5-1	NA	TRBJ1-1	NA	TGCGCCAGCAGCTTGGTGTCCCTCAGGAACACTGAAGCTTTCTTT	CASSLVSLRNTEAFF
TRBV10-3	few	TRBJ2-1	TRBD2	TGTGCCATCAGTGAGGAGGGACTAGCTTCCTACAATGAGCAGTTCTTC	CAISEEGLASYNEQFF
TRBV6-1	NA	TRBJ1-4	TRBD1	TGTGCCAGCAGGCGAGGACAGGCTGAAAAACTGTTTTTT	CASRRGQAEKLFF
TRBV21-1	few	TRBJ1-5	NA	TGTGCCAGCAGCCCCCATCCGACGCCGGGACCGCGAAATCTCCAGCATTTT	CASSPHPTPGPRNLQHF
TRBV5-1	NA	TRBJ2-3	NA	TGCGCCAGCAGCTACGGTCACACTAGCACAGATACGCAGTATTTT	CASSYGHTSTDTQYF
TRBV9	NA	TRBJ2-1	NA	TGTGCCAGCAGCGCCAAGGGGGGGGGCCCTTCCTACAATGAGCAGTTCTTC	CASSAKGGGPSYNEQFF
TRBV6-1	NA	TRBJ1-6	NA	TGTGCCAGCAAAACCGGGACTAATTCACCCCTCCACTTT	CASKTGTNSPLHF
TRBV12-3/TRBV12-4	NA	TRBJ2-1	TRBD1	TGTGCCAGCAGCTTTGGGGACAGGGCTGACAATGAGCAGTTCTTC	CASSFGDRADNEQFF
TRBV3-1	NA	TRBJ2-3	NA	TGTGCCAGCACCCTTATAATGACGAGCAGGTCCACAGATACGCAGTATTTT	CASTLIMTSRSTDTQYF